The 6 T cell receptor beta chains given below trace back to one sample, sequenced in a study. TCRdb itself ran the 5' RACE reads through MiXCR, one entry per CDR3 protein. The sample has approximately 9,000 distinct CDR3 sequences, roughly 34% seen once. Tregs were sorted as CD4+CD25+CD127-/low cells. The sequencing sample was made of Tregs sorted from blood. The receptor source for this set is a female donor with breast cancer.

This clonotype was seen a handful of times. This chain's CDR3 is CASSLAPSRGTGELFF. The CDR3 DNA reads TGTGCCAGCAGCTTGGCCCCTAGTAGGGGCACCGGGGAGCTGTTTTTT. The chain links TRBV5-5 to TRBJ2-2; the D gene is possibly TRBD1 (5 bases). The V end was cut by 0 bases, the J end by 4 bases, with 13 bases between. Germline CDR1 and CDR2: SGHKS and YYEKEE (reference sequence). This CDR3 region has 16 residues.

In DNA, the CDR3 is TGTGCCAGCAGTGAGGGGGCGCGAGGCTACACCTTC. Translating it yields CASSEGARGYTF. The chain has TRBV2 and TRBJ1-2; D is possibly TRBD1 (6 bases). V was trimmed by 3 bases and J by 8 bases, leaving 10 bases between them. From germline, CDR1 is SNHLY and CDR2 FYNNEI. The CDR3 has 12 amino acids.

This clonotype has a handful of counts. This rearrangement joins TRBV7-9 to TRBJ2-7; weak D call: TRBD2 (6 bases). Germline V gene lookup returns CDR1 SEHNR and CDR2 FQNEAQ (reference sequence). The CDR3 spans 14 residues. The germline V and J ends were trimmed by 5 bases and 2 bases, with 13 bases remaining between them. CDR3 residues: CASSTPRRAYEQYF. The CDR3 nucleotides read TGTGCCAGCAGCACTCCACGGAGGGCCTACGAGCAGTACTTC.

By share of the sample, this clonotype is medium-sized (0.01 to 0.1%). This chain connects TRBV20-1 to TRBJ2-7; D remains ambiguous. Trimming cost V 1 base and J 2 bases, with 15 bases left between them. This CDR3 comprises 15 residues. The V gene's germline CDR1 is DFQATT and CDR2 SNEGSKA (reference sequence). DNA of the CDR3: TGCAGTGCTAGAGGCCGGGCGGAACCCGCCTACGAGCAGTACTTC. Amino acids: CSARGRAEPAYEQYF.

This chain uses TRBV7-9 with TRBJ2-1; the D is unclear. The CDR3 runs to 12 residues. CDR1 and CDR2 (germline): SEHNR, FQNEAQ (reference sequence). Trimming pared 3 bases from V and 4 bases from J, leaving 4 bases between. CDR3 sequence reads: CASSLGYNEQFF. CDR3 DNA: TGTGCCAGCAGCTTGGGGTACAATGAGCAGTTCTTC.

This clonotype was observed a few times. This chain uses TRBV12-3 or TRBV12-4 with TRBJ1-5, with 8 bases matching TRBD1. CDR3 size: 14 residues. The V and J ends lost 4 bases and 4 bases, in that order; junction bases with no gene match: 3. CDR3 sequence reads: CASSWTGTNQPQHF. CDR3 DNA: TGTGCCAGCAGTTGGACAGGGACAAATCAGCCCCAGCATTTT.